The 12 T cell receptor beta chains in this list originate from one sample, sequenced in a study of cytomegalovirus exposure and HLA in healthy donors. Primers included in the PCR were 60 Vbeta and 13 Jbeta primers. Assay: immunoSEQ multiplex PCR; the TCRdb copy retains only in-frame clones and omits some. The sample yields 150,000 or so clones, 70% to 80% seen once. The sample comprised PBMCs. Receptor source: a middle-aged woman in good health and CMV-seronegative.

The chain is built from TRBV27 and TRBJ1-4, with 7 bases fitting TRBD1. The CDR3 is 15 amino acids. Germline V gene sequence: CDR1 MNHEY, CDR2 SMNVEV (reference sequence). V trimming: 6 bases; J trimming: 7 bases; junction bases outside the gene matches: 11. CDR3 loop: CASRSTGPMVEKLFF. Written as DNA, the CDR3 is TGTGCCAGCAGGTCGACAGGGCCAATGGTTGAAAAACTGTTTTTT. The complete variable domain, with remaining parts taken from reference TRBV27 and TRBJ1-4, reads EAQVTQNPRYLITVTGKKLTVTCSQNMNHEYMSWYRQDPGLGLRQIYYSMNVEVTDKGDVPEGYKVSRKEKRNFPLILESPSPNQTSLYFCASRSTGPMVEKLFFGSGTQLSVL.

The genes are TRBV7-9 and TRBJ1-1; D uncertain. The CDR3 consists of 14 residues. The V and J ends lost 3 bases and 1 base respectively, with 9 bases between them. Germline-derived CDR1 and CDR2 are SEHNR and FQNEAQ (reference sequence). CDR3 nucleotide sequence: TGTGCCAGCAGCTTTTCGGGAAAGAACACTGAAGCTTTCTTT. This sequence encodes CASSFSGKNTEAFF.

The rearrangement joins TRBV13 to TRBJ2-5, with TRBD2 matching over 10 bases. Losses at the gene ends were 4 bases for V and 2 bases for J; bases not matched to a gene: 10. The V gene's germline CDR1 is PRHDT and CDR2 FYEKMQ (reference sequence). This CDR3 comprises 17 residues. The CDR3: CASSSEGPGLAQETQYF. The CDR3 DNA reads TGTGCCAGCAGCTCAGAAGGACCGGGACTAGCGCAAGAGACCCAGTACTTC.

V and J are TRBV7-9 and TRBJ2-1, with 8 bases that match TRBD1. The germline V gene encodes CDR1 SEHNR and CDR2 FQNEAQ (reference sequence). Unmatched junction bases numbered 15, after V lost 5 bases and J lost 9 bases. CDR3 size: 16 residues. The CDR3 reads CASSASGTGLLGEQFF. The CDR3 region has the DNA TGTGCCAGCAGCGCCTCCGGGACAGGACTCTTGGGTGAGCAGTTCTTC.

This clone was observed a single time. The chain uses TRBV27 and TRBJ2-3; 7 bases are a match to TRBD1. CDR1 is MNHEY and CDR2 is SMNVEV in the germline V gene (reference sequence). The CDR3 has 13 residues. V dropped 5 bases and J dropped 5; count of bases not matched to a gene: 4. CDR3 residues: CASSTNRGDTQYF. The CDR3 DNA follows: TGTGCCAGCAGTACAAACAGGGGAGATACGCAGTATTTT.

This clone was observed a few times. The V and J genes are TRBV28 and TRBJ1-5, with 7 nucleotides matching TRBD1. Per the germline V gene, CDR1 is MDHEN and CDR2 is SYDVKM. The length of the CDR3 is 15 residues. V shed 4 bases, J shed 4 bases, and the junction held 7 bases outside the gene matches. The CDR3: CASSSISGGNQPQHF. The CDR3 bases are TGTGCCAGCAGTTCAATATCAGGGGGGAATCAGCCCCAGCATTTT.

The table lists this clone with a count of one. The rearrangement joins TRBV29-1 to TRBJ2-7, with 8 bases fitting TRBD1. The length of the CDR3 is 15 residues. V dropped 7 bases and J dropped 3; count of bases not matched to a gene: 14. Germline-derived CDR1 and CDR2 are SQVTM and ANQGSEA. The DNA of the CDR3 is TGCAGCGCCGCCGGTCGACAGGGGACCTTCTACGAGCAGTACTTC. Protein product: CSAAGRQGTFYEQYF.

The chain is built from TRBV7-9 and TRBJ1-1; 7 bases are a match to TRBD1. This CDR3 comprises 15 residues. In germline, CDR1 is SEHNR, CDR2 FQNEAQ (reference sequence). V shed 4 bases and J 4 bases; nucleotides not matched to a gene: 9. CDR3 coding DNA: TGTGCCAGCAGCTCCTACCCTAACAGGGGCACTGAAGCTTTCTTT. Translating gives CASSSYPNRGTEAFF.

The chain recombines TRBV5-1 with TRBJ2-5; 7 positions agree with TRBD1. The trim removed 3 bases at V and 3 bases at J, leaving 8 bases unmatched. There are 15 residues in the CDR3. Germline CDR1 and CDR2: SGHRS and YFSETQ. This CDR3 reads CASSSGQEIKETQYF. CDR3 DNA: TGCGCCAGCAGCTCTGGACAGGAGATCAAAGAGACCCAGTACTTC.

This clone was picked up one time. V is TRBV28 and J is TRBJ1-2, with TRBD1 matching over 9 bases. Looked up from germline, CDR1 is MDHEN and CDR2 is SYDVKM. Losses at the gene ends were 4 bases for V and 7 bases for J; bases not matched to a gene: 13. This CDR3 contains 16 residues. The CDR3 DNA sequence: TGTGCCAGCAGTTCGGGACAGGGAACACGAGTGGGTGGCTACACCTTC. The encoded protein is CASSSGQGTRVGGYTF.

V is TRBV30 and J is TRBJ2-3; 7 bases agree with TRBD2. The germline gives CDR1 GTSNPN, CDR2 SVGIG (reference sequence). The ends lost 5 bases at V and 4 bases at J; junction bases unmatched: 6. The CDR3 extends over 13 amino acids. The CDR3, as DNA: TGTGCCTGGGGAACGGGAGGTGCAGATACGCAGTATTTT. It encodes CAWGTGGADTQYF. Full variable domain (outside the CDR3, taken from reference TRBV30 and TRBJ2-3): SQTIHQWPATLVQPVGSPLSLECTVEGTSNPNLYWYRQAAGRGLQLLFYSVGIGQISSEVPQNLSASRPQDRQFILSSKKLLLSDSGFYLCAWGTGGADTQYFGPGTRLTVL.

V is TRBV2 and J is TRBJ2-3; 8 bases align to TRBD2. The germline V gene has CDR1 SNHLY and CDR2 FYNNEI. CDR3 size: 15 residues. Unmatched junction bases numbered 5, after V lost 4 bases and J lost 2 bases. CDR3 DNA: TGTGCCAGCAGTGTAGCGGGGACTACCACAGATACGCAGTATTTT. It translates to CASSVAGTTTDTQYF. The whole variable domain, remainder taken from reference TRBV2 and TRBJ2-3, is EPEVTQTPSHQVTQMGQEVILRCVPISNHLYFYWYRQILGQKVEFLVSFYNNEISEKSEIFDDQFSVERPDGSNFTLKIRSTKLEDSAMYFCASSVAGTTTDTQYFGPGTRLTVL.